A selection of T cell receptor beta chains follows, all from one sample in a study of blood T cells in healthy people across ages. TCRdb re-derived calls from the 5' RACE reads in MiXCR, one entry per CDR3 protein. The sample lists 1,300,000 or so distinct CDR3 sequences; roughly 60% were seen once. Sequencing input: blood. Source of these receptors: a man younger than 30 in good health. CDR3s include the opening cysteine and the closing phenylalanine or tryptophan. D genes are given only for firm matches. Expanded clones are given a class, and other clones once, few, many or no size at all.

clone_size,d_call,j_call,v_call,cdr3_aa,cdr3_nt
.,TRBD2,TRBJ2-3,TRBV7-8,CASSLELAGGLRGTDTQYF,TGTGCCAGCAGCTTAGAACTAGCGGGGGGACTTCGGGGCACAGATACGCAGTATTTT
.,.,TRBJ1-4,TRBV7-6,CASSPAGADEKLFF,TGTGCCAGCAGCCCGGCAGGGGCGGATGAAAAACTGTTTTTT
.,.,TRBJ1-1,TRBV7-9,CASSYPTAEAFF,TGTGCCAGCAGCTACCCGACCGCTGAAGCTTTCTTT
.,.,TRBJ2-2,TRBV20-1,CSARAPRRWELFF,TGCAGTGCTCGCGCACCCCGACGATGGGAGCTGTTTTTT
.,TRBD2,TRBJ2-7,TRBV10-3,CAISDVAGEYEQYF,TGTGCCATCAGTGATGTAGCGGGAGAATACGAGCAGTACTTC
few,.,TRBJ2-7,TRBV6-5,CASSYRSEQYF,TGTGCCAGCAGTTACCGATCCGAGCAGTACTTC
few,TRBD2,TRBJ2-1,TRBV29-1,CSVGTSGNEQFF,TGCAGCGTTGGGACTAGTGGCAATGAGCAGTTCTTC
few,.,TRBJ2-5,TRBV11-2,CASSPDRVAETQYF,TGTGCCAGCAGCCCCGACCGAGTCGCCGAGACCCAGTACTTC
.,.,TRBJ2-2,TRBV6-2/TRBV6-3,CASVFRAEHTGELFF,TGTGCCAGCGTATTCCGAGCGGAGCACACCGGGGAGCTGTTTTTT
.,TRBD1,TRBJ2-5,TRBV27,CASSLLPTGSEETQYF,TGTGCCAGCAGTTTACTCCCGACAGGGTCGGAGGAGACCCAGTACTTC
.,.,TRBJ2-3,TRBV12-3/TRBV12-4,CASREASTDTQYF,TGTGCCAGCAGGGAGGCTAGCACAGATACGCAGTATTTT
few,.,TRBJ2-3,TRBV29-1,CSARLRLGDTQYF,TGCAGCGCCAGACTTAGATTGGGGGATACGCAGTATTTT
.,.,TRBJ2-7,TRBV5-1,CASSLARQATYEQYF,TGCGCCAGCAGCTTGGCAAGACAGGCGACCTACGAGCAGTACTTC
.,.,TRBJ2-1,TRBV7-2,CASTPGLERGNEQFF,TGTGCCAGCACCCCTGGGCTAGAGCGTGGCAATGAGCAGTTCTTC
.,TRBD1,TRBJ2-4,TRBV6-2/TRBV6-3,CASSYSRDRENIQYF,TGTGCCAGCAGCTATTCCAGGGACAGAGAAAACATTCAGTACTTC
.,.,TRBJ2-2,TRBV3-1,CASSQEAVANTGELFF,TGTGCCAGCAGCCAAGAGGCGGTCGCGAACACCGGGGAGCTGTTTTTT
.,.,TRBJ1-1,TRBV7-9,CASSGEGLDTEAFF,TGTGCCAGCAGCGGAGAGGGATTGGACACTGAAGCTTTCTTT
once,.,TRBJ1-4,TRBV4-3,CASSQIGLEKLFF,TGCGCCAGCAGCCAAATAGGACTTGAAAAACTGTTTTTT
.,.,TRBJ2-4,TRBV20-1,CSATGTSKAKNSQYF,TGCAGTGCTACGGGGACATCTAAAGCCAAAAACAGTCAGTACTTC
many,.,TRBJ2-7,TRBV5-6,CASSLGGFEQYF,TGCGCCAGCAGCTTGGGCGGGTTCGAGCAGTACTTC
.,.,TRBJ2-4,TRBV4-2,CASSQDKGLGLYF,TGTGCCAGCAGCCAAGATAAAGGACTTGGTCTGTACTTC
few,.,TRBJ1-2,TRBV15,CATSRDATANYGYTF,TGTGCCACCAGCAGAGATGCTACAGCTAACTATGGCTACACCTTC
.,.,TRBJ2-5,TRBV2,CASSEIGDAVETQYF,TGTGCCAGCAGTGAAATCGGGGACGCGGTAGAGACCCAGTACTTC
few,.,TRBJ2-1,TRBV11-2,CASSLPTGTTTDNEQFF,TGTGCCAGCAGCCTCCCAACCGGGACAACTACGGACAATGAGCAGTTCTTC
.,.,TRBJ2-3,TRBV5-5,CASSFFQGKDTQYF,TGTGCCAGCAGCTTCTTCCAGGGGAAAGATACGCAGTATTTT
few,.,TRBJ2-7,TRBV4-3,CASSQDSNPGIDEQYF,TGCGCCAGCAGCCAAGATTCGAATCCGGGTATTGACGAGCAGTACTTC
few,TRBD2,TRBJ2-7,TRBV20-1,CSARELAGEYEQYF,TGCAGTGCTAGAGAGCTAGCGGGAGAGTACGAGCAGTACTTC